One sample yielded the 19 T cell receptor beta chains listed below, sequenced in a study of cytomegalovirus exposure and HLA in healthy donors. The study ran its PCR with 60 Vbeta and 13 Jbeta primers. The assay was immunoSEQ multiplex PCR, and TCRdb's table has in-frame clones only and misses some. This table has 100,000 to 150,000 clones, over 75% appearing once. Material: PBMCs. The source of these receptors is a human donor in good health.

Of note for this clone: Different DNA sequences within this sample yield the same CDR3. The chain is built from TRBV5-1 and TRBJ2-5, with D perhaps TRBD1 (5 bases). CDR3 length equals 13 residues. V gave up 1 base and J gave up 5 bases, with 9 bases separating them. Germline V gene data show CDR1 as SGHRS and CDR2 as YFSETQ. The DNA of the CDR3 is TGCGCCAGCAGCTTGACAGGATGGGAGACCCAGTACTTC. Its protein is CASSLTGWETQYF. Drawing the rest from reference TRBV5-1 and TRBJ2-5, the complete variable domain is KAGVTQTPRYLIKTRGQQVTLSCSPISGHRSVSWYQQTPGQGLQFLFEYFSETQRNKGNFPGRFSGRQFSNSRSEMNVSTLELGDSALYLCASSLTGWETQYFGPGTRLLVL.

The chain uses TRBV6-6 and TRBJ1-1; D is undetermined. The length of the CDR3 is 15 residues. V was cut by 0 bases and J by 2 bases, with 10 bases left in between. Germline V gives CDR1 MNHNY, CDR2 SVGAGI (reference sequence). DNA of the CDR3: TGTGCCAGCAGTTACTCTCGGGAACGAAACACTGAAGCTTTCTTT. It yields the protein CASSYSRERNTEAFF.

V and J are TRBV29-1 and TRBJ1-1, with 9 bases lining up with TRBD1. Germline lookup yields CDR1 SQVTM and CDR2 ANQGSEA. The V and J ends lost 7 bases and 0 bases, in that order; junction bases with no gene match: 9. This CDR3 is 15 amino acids long. The CDR3 region is CSAKMTGGMNTEAFF. The CDR3 DNA sequence: TGCAGCGCCAAAATGACAGGGGGTATGAACACTGAAGCTTTCTTT. Drawing the rest from reference TRBV29-1 and TRBJ1-1, the complete variable domain is SAVISQKPSRDICQRGTSLTIQCQVDSQVTMMFWYRQQPGQSLTLIATANQGSEATYESGFVIDKFPISRPNLTFSTLTVSNMSPEDSSIYLCSAKMTGGMNTEAFFGQGTRLTVV.

Only one count was recorded for this clone. The junction shows a germline mismatch at one end, possibly a read error. The same CDR3 also results from other DNA sequences found in this sample. DNA of the CDR3: TGCGCCAGCAGCCAAGAGAGGCGAGGGGGCCATAATTCACCTCTCCACTTT. It is translated as CASSQERRGGHNSPLHF. The chain is built from TRBV4-1 and TRBJ1-6; 7 bases line up with TRBD1. Germline V lookup: CDR1 MGHRA, CDR2 YSYEKL. The CDR3 length is 17 residues.

A note on this clone: Its ends do not fully match the called genes, so a read error is possible. This chain connects TRBV11-2 to TRBJ2-7; 7 bases are shared with TRBD2. This CDR3 contains 15 residues. Germline assignment: CDR1 SGHAT and CDR2 FQNNGV. CDR3 coding DNA: TGTGCCAGCAGCCCCTCTTATGGGCGGGAGTCGGTGCAGTGCTTC. This codes for CASSPSYGRESVQCF.

This chain joins TRBV7-9 and TRBJ1-2, with TRBD1 matching 7 bases. This CDR3 has 15 amino acids. V shed 3 bases, J shed 0 bases, and the junction held 4 bases outside the gene matches. Germline CDR1 is SEHNR and CDR2 is FQNEAQ (reference sequence). In DNA, the CDR3 is TGTGCCAGCAGCTTTCCGGGACAGCCTAACTATGGCTACACCTTC. Its protein product is CASSFPGQPNYGYTF.

This chain uses TRBV9 with TRBJ2-7, with D perhaps TRBD1 (5 bases). This CDR3 is 13 amino acids long. CDR1 is SGDLS and CDR2 is YYNGEE in the germline V gene. V lost 7 bases to trimming and J lost 2 bases, with 13 bases between them. The CDR3: CASGNDRTYEQYF. The CDR3 nucleotides are TGTGCCAGCGGTAACGACAGAACCTACGAGCAGTACTTC. Using reference TRBV9 and TRBJ2-7 for the parts outside the CDR3, the full variable domain is DSGVTQTPKHLITATGQRVTLRCSPRSGDLSVYWYQQSLDQGLQFLIQYYNGEERAKGNILERFSAQQFPDLHSELNLSSLELGDSALYFCASGNDRTYEQYFGPGTRLTVT.

As to this clone: Other DNA sequences in the sample encode the same CDR3. The CDR3 loop is CASSGYNEQFF. The CDR3 DNA sequence: TGTGCCAGCAGCGGCTACAATGAGCAGTTCTTC. This chain uses TRBV2 with TRBJ2-1; D is ambiguous. Germline values: CDR1 SNHLY, CDR2 FYNNEI. V gave up 6 bases and J gave up 3 bases, with 3 bases separating them. CDR3 length: 11 residues.

The rearrangement links TRBV2 to TRBJ2-5; TRBD2 might be the D (5 bases). Germline V gives CDR1 SNHLY, CDR2 FYNNEI. CDR3 length equals 12 residues. Trimming cost V 3 bases and J 7 bases, with 9 bases left between them. CDR3 coding DNA: TGTGCCAGCAGTGACGGCGCGGGGACCCAGTACTTC. Its translation is CASSDGAGTQYF.

The V gene is TRBV28, the J gene TRBJ2-7, with 7 bases that match TRBD1. The V and J ends lost 4 bases and 2 bases, in that order; junction bases with no gene match: 8. This CDR3 is 15 amino acids long. The germline CDR1 and CDR2 sequences are MDHEN and SYDVKM. The CDR3 is CASSSRGQDPYEQYF. The CDR3, as DNA: TGTGCCAGCAGTTCAAGGGGGCAGGATCCCTACGAGCAGTACTTC.

The genes are TRBV5-6 and TRBJ1-1; TRBD1 might be the D (6 bases). Trimming removed 3 bases at V and 2 bases at J, with 11 bases between. CDR1 and CDR2 (germline): SGHDT, YYEEEE. The CDR3 runs to 14 residues. The CDR3 is CASSSDRENTEAFF. CDR3 coding DNA: TGTGCCAGCAGCTCGGACAGAGAAAACACTGAAGCTTTCTTT.

V usage is TRBV29-1 and J usage is TRBJ2-5; a weak D match, TRBD1 (8 bases). The J call is doubtful: the DNA matches TRBJ2-7 better. This CDR3 is 14 amino acids long. Germline assignment: CDR1 SQVTM and CDR2 ANQGSEA. CDR3 DNA: TGCAGCGCCGGGGGGCAGGGGGCAGCCTACGAGCAGTACTTC. Its translation: CSAGGQGAAYEQYF.

This chain links TRBV5-1 with TRBJ2-1; the D gene is possibly TRBD1 (6 bases). V shed 4 bases and J shed 5 bases, with 16 bases lying between them. The length of the CDR3 is 15 residues. CDR1 and CDR2 (germline): SGHRS, YFSETQ. CDR3 in amino acids: CASSGEGGHHNEQFF. The CDR3 DNA follows: TGCGCCAGCAGCGGGGAAGGGGGTCACCACAATGAGCAGTTCTTC.

This clone was observed a single time. The chain couples TRBV6-1 to TRBJ2-2, with no clear D. Trimming removed 3 bases from V and 3 bases from J, with 8 bases in between. There are 14 residues in the CDR3. Germline V gene sequence: CDR1 MNHNS, CDR2 SASEGT. Written as DNA, the CDR3 is TGTGCCAGCAGTGAGATGAGTGACACCGGGGAGCTGTTTTTT. Its protein is CASSEMSDTGELFF.

The J gene is TRBJ2-7, the V gene TRBV19; the match to TRBD1 covers 7 bases. CDR3 size: 16 residues. Germline V CDR1 and CDR2: LNHDA, SQIVND (reference sequence). After removal of 6 bases from V and 5 bases from J, the junction contained 16 bases not matched to a gene. CDR3 DNA: TGTGCCAGTAGCCCCCCCGACAGGGTGTATGTCCACGAGCAGTACTTC. Its protein product is CASSPPDRVYVHEQYF.

The J gene is TRBJ2-1, the V gene TRBV10-1; 10 nucleotides agree with TRBD1. CDR1 WNHNN and CDR2 SYGVQD come from the germline V gene (reference sequence). V shed 6 bases, J shed 5 bases, and the junction held 7 bases outside the gene matches. This CDR3 is built from 15 residues. CDR3 in DNA: TGCGCCAGCAGGGCCGGGACAGGGGTTGACAATGAGCAGTTCTTC. Amino acids: CASRAGTGVDNEQFF.

This chain links TRBV11-2 with TRBJ2-5; D is perhaps TRBD2 (5 bases). Trimming shortened V by 1 base and J by 5 bases, and 8 bases separated the two germline ends. The V gene's germline CDR1 is SGHAT and CDR2 FQNNGV. This CDR3 region has 13 residues. CDR3 region: CASSLGRAETQYF. Written as DNA, the CDR3 is TGTGCCAGCAGCTTAGGGCGGGCCGAGACCCAGTACTTC.

The genes are TRBV4-1 and TRBJ2-1; 15 bases match TRBD2. J was trimmed by 5 bases and V by 0 bases; bases with no gene match: 8. The CDR3 loop spans 19 amino acids. Looked up from germline, CDR1 is MGHRA and CDR2 is YSYEKL. The CDR3 loop reads CASSQDTGLAGGPNNEQFF. The CDR3 DNA sequence: TGCGCCAGCAGCCAAGATACGGGACTAGCGGGAGGTCCAAACAATGAGCAGTTCTTC.

This chain connects TRBV29-1 to TRBJ2-7; the D gene is possibly TRBD1 (5 bases). This CDR3 has 13 amino acids. Germline V gene lookup returns CDR1 SQVTM and CDR2 ANQGSEA. Between the trimmed V and J ends, which lost 1 base and 5 bases, there was a span of 12 bases. The CDR3 DNA reads as TGCAGCGTTGAAGGATCCAGGGTCCACGAGCAGTACTTC. The encoded protein is CSVEGSRVHEQYF.